This T cell receptor beta chain originates from a study of blood T cell repertoires in COVID-19 (dated by TCRdb to the early 2020s). Some background on the complete study: Samples from collaborators originated in the United States, Italy and Spain and spanned both the acute and convalescent phases of COVID-19. The prospective study material was composed of cDNA or gDNA derived from T cells, B-cell-depleted T cells, or PBMCs. The dataset comprised deeply sampled blood TCRbeta repertoires from subjects exposed to, actively infected with, or recovered from COVID-19. The repertoires were released in a freely available public database meant as a resource for research on the immune response to SARS-CoV-2. The samples were drawn from two sources: the first 160 participants of the ongoing ImmuneRACE study, and fewer than 1,500 subjects contributed by 6 global collaborators. Sample metadata almost always included a de-identified subject ID, COVID-19 status, age in years and sex. Where available, HLA class I and class II types were taken from metadata supplied by the sample provider and were not determined by assay-based typing.

TCRbeta CDR3 regions were amplified from genomic DNA using the immunoSEQ Assay, a bias-controlled multiplex PCR. In the source study's methods: The number of nucleated cells in each sample was estimated from the amplification of reference gene primers within the assay. Sequence reads were collapsed and filtered to measure the absolute abundance of every unique TCRbeta CDR3 rearrangement. Productive Simpson clonality was computed per sample as the square root of Simpson's diversity index over productive rearrangements. TCRdb obtained this table from immuneACCESS and retained in-frame rearrangements with V and J assigned. These tables miss some clones; where compared with another copy, unresolved V genes account for less than half of the shortfall, and the remainder is unexplained. That table gives V, J and clone size, and the DNA gave D and trimming. This sample holds around 150,000 clones; 85% were observed only once. The leading ten clones occupy about 3.5% of the sample.

Relative to germline, V is 0 bases shorter and J is 2 bases shorter, with 13 bases between their ends. The germline V gene (reference sequence) specifies LNHDA as CDR1 and SQIVND as CDR2. The CDR3 covers 16 residues, taking in both the cysteine and the phenylalanine. Of the read, only the CDR3 DNA is kept; its 48 bases are in frame from base 1. Study-wide findings and limitations: The quantity of clinical and demographic metadata differed by source and by participant and was supplied without curation.

A remark on this clone: Its cognate antigen has yet to be identified. It has no much larger one-base neighbor in the sample; base qualities were not kept.

The collaborating institutions used their own protocols to collect whole blood in K2EDTA tubes. For TCRbeta analysis, collaborators shipped samples as frozen whole blood, isolated PBMCs, or DNA extracted from either of those sample types. This chain is built from TRBV19 and TRBJ1-2, with TRBD1 tentatively as D gene (6 bases match). This clonotype originated in a human donor with acute or convalescent COVID-19. The donor label of this sample is uncertain. Sample: peripheral blood. The base sequence is TGTGCCAGTAGTATAGATCGGGACACCGCCAACTATGGCTACACCTTC. It specifies CASSIDRDTANYGYTF.